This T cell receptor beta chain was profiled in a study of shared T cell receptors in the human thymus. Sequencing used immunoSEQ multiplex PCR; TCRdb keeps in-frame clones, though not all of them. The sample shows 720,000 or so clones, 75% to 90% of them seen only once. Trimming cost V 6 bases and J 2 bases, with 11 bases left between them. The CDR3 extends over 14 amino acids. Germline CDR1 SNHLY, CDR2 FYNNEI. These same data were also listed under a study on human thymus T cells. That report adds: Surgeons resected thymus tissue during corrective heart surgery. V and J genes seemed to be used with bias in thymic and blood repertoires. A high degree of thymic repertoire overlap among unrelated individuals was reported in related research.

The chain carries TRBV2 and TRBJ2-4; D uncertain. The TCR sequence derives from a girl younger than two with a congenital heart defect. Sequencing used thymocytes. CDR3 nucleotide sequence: TGTGCCAGCAGATTTAGCCCTCCCAAAAACATTCAGTACTTC. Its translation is CASRFSPPKNIQYF.